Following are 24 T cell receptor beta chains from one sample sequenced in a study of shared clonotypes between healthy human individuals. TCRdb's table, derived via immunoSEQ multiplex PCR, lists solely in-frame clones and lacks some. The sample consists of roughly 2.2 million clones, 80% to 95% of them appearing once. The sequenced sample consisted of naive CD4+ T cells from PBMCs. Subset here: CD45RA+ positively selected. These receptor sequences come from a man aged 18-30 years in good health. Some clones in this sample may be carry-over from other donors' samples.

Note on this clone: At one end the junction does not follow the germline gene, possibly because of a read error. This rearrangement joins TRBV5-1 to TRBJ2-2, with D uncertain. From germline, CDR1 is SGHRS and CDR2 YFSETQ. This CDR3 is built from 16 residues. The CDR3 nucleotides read TGCGCCAGCAGCTTGCATCTTGCAATGAACACCGGCGAGCTGTTTTTT. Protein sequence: CASSLHLAMNTGELFF.

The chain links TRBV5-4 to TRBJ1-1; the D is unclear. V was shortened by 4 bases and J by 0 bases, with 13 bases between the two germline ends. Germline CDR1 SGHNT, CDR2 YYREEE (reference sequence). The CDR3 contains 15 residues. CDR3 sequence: CASSLGSHMNTEAFF. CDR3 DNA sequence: TGTGCCAGCAGCCTGGGCAGCCACATGAACACTGAAGCTTTCTTT.

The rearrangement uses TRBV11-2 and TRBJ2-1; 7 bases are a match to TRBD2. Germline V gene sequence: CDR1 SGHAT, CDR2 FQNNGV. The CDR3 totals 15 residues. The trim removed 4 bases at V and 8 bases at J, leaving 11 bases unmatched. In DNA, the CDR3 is TGTGCCAGCAGCTCGAGACTAGCACCTGTCGATGAGCAGTTCTTC. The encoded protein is CASSSRLAPVDEQFF.

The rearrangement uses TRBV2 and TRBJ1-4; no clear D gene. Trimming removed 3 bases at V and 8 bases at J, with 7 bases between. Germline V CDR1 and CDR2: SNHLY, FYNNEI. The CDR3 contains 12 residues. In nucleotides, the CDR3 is TGTGCCAGCAGTGATCATCGCGAAAAACTGTTTTTT. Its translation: CASSDHREKLFF.

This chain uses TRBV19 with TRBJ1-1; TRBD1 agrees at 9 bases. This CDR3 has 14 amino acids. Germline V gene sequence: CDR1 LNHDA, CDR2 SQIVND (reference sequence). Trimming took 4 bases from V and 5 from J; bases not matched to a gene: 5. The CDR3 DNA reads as TGTGCCAGTAGTACAGTACAGGGGGCGACTGAAGCTTTCTTT. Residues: CASSTVQGATEAFF.

The CDR3 protein is CASSLAPSRVVSSGNTIYF. CDR3 in DNA: TGTGCCAGCAGCTTGGCCCCTAGTAGAGTCGTCAGCTCTGGAAACACCATATATTTT. V gene TRBV7-8 combines with J gene TRBJ1-3; D is ambiguous. V was trimmed by 3 bases and J by 0 bases, leaving 21 bases between them. Germline V gives CDR1 SGHVS, CDR2 FQNEAQ. This CDR3 spans 19 amino acids.

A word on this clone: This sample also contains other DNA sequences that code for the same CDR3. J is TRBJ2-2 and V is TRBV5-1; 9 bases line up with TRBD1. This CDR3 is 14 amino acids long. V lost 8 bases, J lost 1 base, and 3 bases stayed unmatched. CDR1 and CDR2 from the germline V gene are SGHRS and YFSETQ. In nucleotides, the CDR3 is TGCGCCAGTGGGGGACAGGGGAACACCGGGGAGCTGTTTTTT. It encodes CASGGQGNTGELFF.

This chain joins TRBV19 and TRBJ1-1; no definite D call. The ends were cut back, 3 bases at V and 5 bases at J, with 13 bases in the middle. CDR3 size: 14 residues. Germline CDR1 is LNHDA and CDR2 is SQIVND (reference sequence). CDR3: CASSIVAGRTEAFF. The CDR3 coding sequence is TGTGCCAGTAGTATCGTGGCAGGTCGAACTGAAGCTTTCTTT.

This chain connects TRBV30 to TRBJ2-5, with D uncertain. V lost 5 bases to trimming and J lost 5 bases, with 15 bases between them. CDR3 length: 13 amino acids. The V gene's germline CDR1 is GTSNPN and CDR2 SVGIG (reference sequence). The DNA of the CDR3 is TGTGCCTGGGGGCGTACAGCCAGGGAGACCCAGTACTTC. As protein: CAWGRTARETQYF.

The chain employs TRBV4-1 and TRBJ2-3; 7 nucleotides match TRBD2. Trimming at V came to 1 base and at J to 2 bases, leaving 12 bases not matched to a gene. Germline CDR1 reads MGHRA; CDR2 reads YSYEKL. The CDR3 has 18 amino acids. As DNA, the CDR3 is TGCGCCAGCAGCCAAGTGGGTCTGACGGGAGGAATCACAGATACGCAGTATTTT. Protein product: CASSQVGLTGGITDTQYF.

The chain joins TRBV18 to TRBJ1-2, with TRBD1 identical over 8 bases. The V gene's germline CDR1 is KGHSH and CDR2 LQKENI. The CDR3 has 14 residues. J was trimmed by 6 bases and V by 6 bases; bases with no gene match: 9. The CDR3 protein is CASSPLDRGDGYTF. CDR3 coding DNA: TGTGCCAGCTCCCCTTTAGACAGGGGCGATGGCTACACCTTC.

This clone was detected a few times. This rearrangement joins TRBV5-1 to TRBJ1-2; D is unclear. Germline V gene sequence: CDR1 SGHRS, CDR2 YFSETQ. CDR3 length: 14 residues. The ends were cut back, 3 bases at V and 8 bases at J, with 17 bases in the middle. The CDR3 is CASSSQLLDVGYTF. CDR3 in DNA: TGCGCCAGCAGCTCCCAATTGTTAGACGTCGGCTACACCTTC.

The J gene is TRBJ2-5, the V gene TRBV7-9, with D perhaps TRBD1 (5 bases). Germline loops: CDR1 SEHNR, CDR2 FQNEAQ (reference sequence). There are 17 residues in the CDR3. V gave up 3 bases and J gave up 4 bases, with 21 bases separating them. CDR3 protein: CASSFVGVPGQGETQYF. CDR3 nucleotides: TGTGCCAGCAGCTTCGTGGGTGTCCCAGGGCAGGGAGAGACCCAGTACTTC. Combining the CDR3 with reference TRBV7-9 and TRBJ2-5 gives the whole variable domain DTGVSQNPRHKITKRGQNVTFRCDPISEHNRLYWYRQTLGQGPEFLTYFQNEAQLEKSRLLSDRFSAERPKGSFSTLEIQRTEQGDSAMYLCASSFVGVPGQGETQYFGPGTRLLVL.

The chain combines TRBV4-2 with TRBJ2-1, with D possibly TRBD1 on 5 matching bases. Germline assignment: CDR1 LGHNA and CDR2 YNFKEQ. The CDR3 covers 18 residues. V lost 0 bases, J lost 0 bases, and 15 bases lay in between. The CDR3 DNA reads TGTGCCAGCAGCCAAGATAGTGGGGCCAGGAGCTCCTACAATGAGCAGTTCTTC. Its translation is CASSQDSGARSSYNEQFF.

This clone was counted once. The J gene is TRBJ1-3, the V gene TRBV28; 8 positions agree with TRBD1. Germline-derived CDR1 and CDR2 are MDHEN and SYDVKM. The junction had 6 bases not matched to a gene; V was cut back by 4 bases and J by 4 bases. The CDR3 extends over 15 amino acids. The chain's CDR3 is CASSSPGGEGNTIYF. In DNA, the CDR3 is TGTGCCAGCAGTTCCCCAGGGGGCGAAGGAAACACCATATATTTT.

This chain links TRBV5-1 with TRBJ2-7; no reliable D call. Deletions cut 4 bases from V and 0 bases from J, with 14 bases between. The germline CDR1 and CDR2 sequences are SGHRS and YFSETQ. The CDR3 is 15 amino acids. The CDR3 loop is CASSQTLSSSYEQYF. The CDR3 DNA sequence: TGCGCCAGCAGCCAGACCCTATCAAGCTCCTACGAGCAGTACTTC.

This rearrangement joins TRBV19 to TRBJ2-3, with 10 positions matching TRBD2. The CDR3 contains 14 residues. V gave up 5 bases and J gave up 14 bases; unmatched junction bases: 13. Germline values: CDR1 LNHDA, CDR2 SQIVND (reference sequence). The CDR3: CASSATSGTDHMYF. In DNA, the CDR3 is TGTGCCAGTAGTGCCACTAGCGGGACGGACCATATGTATTTT.

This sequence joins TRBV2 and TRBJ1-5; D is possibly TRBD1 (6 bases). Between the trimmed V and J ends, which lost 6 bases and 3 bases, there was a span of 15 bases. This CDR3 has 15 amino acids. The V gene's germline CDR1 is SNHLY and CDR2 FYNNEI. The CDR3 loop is CASSISTGNNQPQHF. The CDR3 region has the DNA TGTGCCAGCAGCATTTCTACAGGGAACAATCAGCCCCAGCATTTT.

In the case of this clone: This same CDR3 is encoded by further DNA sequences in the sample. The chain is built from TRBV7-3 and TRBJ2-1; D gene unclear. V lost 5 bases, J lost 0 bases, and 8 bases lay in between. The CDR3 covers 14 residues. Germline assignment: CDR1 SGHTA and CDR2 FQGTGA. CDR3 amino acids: CASSLSSSYNEQFF. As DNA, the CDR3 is TGTGCCAGCAGCCTGAGTAGCTCCTACAATGAGCAGTTCTTC.

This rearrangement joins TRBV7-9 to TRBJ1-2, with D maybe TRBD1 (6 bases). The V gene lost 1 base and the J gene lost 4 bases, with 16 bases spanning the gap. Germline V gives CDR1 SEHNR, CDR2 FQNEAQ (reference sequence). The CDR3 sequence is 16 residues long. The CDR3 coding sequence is TGTGCCAGCAGCTTAGAAGCGGGGACAAAGGGCTATGGCTACACCTTC. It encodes CASSLEAGTKGYGYTF.

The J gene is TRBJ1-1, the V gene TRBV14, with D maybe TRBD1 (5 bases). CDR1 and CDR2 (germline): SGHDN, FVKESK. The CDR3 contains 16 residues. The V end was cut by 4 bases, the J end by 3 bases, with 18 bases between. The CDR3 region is CASSPLGRAGDTEAFF. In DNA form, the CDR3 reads TGTGCCAGCAGCCCTTTGGGCAGGGCCGGTGACACTGAAGCTTTCTTT.

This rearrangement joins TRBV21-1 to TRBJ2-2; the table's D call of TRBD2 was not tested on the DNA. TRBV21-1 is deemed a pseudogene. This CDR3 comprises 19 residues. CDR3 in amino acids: CASSMPLGGRFANTGELFF. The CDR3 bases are TGTGCCAGCAGCATGCCACTAGGCGGACGGTTCGCGAACACCGGGGAGCTGTTTTTT.

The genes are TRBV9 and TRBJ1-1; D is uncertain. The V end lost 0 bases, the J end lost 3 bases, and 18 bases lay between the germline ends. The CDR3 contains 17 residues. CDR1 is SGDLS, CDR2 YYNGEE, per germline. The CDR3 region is CASSVGVRGLGYTEAFF. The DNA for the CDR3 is TGTGCCAGCAGCGTAGGGGTTCGAGGGCTGGGGTACACTGAAGCTTTCTTT.

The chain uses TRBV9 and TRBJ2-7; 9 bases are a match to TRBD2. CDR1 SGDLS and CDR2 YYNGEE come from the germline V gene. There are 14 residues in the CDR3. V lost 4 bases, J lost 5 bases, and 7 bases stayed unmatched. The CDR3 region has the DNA TGTGCCAGCAGCCGTAGCGGGAGTTGGAACGAGCAGTACTTC. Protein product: CASSRSGSWNEQYF.